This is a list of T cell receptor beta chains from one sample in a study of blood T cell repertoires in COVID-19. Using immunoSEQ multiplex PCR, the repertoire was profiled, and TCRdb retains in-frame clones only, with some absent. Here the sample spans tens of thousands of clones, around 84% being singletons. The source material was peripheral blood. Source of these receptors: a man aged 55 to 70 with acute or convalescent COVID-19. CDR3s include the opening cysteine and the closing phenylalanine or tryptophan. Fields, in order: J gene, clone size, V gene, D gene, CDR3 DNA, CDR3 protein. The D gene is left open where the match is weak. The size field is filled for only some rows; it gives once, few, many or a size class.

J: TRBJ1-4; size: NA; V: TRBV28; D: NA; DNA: TGTGCCAGCAGTTTCTTGGTGCGGATTAATGAAAAACTGTTTTTT; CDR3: CASSFLVRINEKLFF
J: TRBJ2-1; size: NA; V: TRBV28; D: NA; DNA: TGTGCCAGCACCTTAGACAGTTACAATGAGCAGTTCTTC; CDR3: CASTLDSYNEQFF
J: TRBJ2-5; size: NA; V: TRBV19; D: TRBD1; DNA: TGTGCCAGTAGTATTACGACAGGGCCCCAGACCCAGTACTTC; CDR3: CASSITTGPQTQYF
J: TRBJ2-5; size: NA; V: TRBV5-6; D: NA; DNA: TGTGCCAGCAGCCCCGGGCTAACAGGACAAGAGACCCAGTACTTC; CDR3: CASSPGLTGQETQYF
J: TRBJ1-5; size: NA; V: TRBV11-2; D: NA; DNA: TGTGCCAGCAGCTTAGGATCAGGGGCCCATCAGCCCCAGCATTTT; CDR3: CASSLGSGAHQPQHF
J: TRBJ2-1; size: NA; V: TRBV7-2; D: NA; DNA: TGTGCCAGCCGCAGGGTAGGTGGGAATGAGCAGTTCTTC; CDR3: CASRRVGGNEQFF
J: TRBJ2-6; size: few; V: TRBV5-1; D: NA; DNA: TGCGCCAGCAGGGAGCTAAGCTCTGGGGCCAACGTCCTGACTTTC; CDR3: CASRELSSGANVLTF
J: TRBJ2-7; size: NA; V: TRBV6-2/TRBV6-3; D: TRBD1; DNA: TGTGCCAGCAGCTTCTCCCCGGGACAGGGGACCGCCTACGAGCAGTACTTC; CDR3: CASSFSPGQGTAYEQYF
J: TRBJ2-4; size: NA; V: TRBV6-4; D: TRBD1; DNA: TGTGCCAGCAGTGACTTCCCCGACAGGGCTAACATTCAGTACTTC; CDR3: CASSDFPDRANIQYF
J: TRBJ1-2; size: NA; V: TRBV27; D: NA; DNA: TGTGCCAGCAGTTTTAGGAGCTGGGCAGGGACTACCTATGGCTACACCTTC; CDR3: CASSFRSWAGTTYGYTF
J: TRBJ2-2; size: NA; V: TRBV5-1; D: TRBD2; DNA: TGCGCCAGCAGCCTTACTAGCGGGGGGCACAACACCGGGGAGCTGTTTTTT; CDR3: CASSLTSGGHNTGELFF
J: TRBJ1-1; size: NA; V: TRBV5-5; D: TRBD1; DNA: TGTGCCAGTGGGACAGGGTTAGTGAACACTGAAGCTTTCTTT; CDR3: CASGTGLVNTEAFF
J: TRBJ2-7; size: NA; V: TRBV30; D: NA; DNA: TGTGCCTGGAGTGTGACGGGAATCCCCTACGAGCAGTACTTC; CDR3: CAWSVTGIPYEQYF
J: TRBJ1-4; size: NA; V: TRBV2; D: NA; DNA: TGTGCCAGCATGCAGGGTACAACTAATGAAAAACTGTTTTTT; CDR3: CASMQGTTNEKLFF
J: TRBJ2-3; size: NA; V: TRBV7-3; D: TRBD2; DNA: TGTGCCAGCAGCTTCCAAAGCGGGGGTGTGGCAGATACGCAGTATTTT; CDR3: CASSFQSGGVADTQYF
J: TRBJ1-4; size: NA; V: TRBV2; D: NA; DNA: TGTGCCAGCAGTGAGGGAGGACACCTTGCAACTAATGAAAAACTGTTTTTT; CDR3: CASSEGGHLATNEKLFF
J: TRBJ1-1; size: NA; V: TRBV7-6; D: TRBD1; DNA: TGTGCCAGCAGTTCTAGGACAGGGGGCGGGAACACTGAAGCTTTCTTT; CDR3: CASSSRTGGGNTEAFF